This T cell receptor (beta chain) was observed in a study of blood T cell repertoires in COVID-19. With V trimmed by 0 bases and J by 9 bases, 10 bases remained unmatched. The germline V gene has CDR1 SGHTA and CDR2 FQGNSA. The CDR3 has 17 amino acids. Data came from immunoSEQ multiplex PCR; TCRdb stores just in-frame clones and leaves some out. The sample yields 68,000 or so clones, 75% to 90% seen once. The chain has TRBV7-2 and TRBJ2-1, with 11 bases identical to TRBD2. The source is a man over 45 with acute or convalescent COVID-19. The sequenced sample was peripheral blood. CDR3 in amino acids: CASSLAIAGGPGREQFF. DNA for the CDR3: TGTGCCAGCAGCTTAGCGATAGCGGGAGGGCCCGGTCGTGAGCAGTTCTTC. The full variable domain, with the rest looked up from reference TRBV7-2 and TRBJ2-1, is GAGVSQSPSNKVTEKGKDVELRCDPISGHTALYWYRQSLGQGLEFLIYFQGNSAPDKSGLPSDRFSAERTGGSVSTLTIQRTQQEDSAVYLCASSLAIAGGPGREQFFGPGTRLTVL.